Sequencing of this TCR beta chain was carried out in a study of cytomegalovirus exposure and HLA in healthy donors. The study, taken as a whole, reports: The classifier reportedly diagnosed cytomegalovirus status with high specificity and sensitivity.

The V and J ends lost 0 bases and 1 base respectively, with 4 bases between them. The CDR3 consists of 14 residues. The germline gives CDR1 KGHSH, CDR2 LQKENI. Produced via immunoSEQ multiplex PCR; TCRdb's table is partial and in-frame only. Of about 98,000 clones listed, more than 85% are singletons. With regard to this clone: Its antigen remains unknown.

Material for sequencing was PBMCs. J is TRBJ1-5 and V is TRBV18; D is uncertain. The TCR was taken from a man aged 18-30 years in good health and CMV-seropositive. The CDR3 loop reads CASSPPQSNQPQHF. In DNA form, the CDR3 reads TGTGCCAGCTCACCACCCCAAAGCAATCAGCCCCAGCATTTT. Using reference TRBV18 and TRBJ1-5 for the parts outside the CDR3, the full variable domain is NAGVMQNPRHLVRRRGQEARLRCSPMKGHSHVYWYRQLPEEGLKFMVYLQKENIIDESGMPKERFSAEFPKEGPSILRIQQVVRGDSAAYFCASSPPQSNQPQHFGDGTRLSIL.